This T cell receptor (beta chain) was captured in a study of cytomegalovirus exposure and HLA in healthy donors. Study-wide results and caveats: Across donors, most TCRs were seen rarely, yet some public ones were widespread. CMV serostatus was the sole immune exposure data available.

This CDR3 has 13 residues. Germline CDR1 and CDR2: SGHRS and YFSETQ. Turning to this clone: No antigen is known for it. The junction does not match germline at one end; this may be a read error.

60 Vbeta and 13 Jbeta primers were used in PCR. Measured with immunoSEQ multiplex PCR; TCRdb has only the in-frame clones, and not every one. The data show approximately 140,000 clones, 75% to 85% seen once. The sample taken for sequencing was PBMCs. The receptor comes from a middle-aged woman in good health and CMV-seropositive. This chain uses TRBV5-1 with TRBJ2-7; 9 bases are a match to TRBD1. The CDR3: CASKGTGTYEQCF. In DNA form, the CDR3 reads TGCGCCAGCAAAGGGACAGGGACCTACGAGCAGTGCTTC.